The T cell receptor (beta chain) under discussion was sequenced for a study of a mutant IDH1 vaccine in newly diagnosed glioma. Notes on the study in general: Pseudoprogression appeared independent of alterations in top peripheral clonotypes.

The CDR3 loop spans 15 amino acids. V was pared by 6 bases and J by 5 bases, with 9 bases of the junction left unmatched. Germline V gene data show CDR1 as MNHNY and CDR2 as SVGAGI (reference sequence). Time point described: week 11, during vaccination. Doses of 300 ug of mutant IDH1 20-mer peptide were given with topical imiquimod. New IDH1-mutant, ATRX-lost WHO grade 3 or 4 astrocytomas occurred in donors. With respect to this clone: The antigen is undetermined.

The assay was immunoSEQ multiplex PCR, and TCRdb's table has in-frame clones only and misses some. The sample consists of tens of thousands of clones, 70% to 85% of them appearing once. The TCR sequence derives from a middle-aged man with glioma. The chain uses TRBV6-6 and TRBJ2-2; TRBD2 matches 7 bases. Sequences were derived from PBMCs, sampled from a glioma patient whose treatment included an IDH1 peptide vaccine. The CDR3 protein is CASRRGTIKTGELFF. The CDR3 coding sequence is TGTGCCAGCAGACGCGGGACTATTAAGACCGGGGAGCTGTTTTTT.